This is a list of T cell receptor beta chains from one sample in a study of T cell responses to AZD1222 COVID-19 vaccine. The assay was immunoSEQ multiplex PCR, and TCRdb's table has in-frame clones only and misses some. The sample consists of more than 140,000 clones, approximately 89% of them appearing once. Sequencing used peripheral blood, obtained on day 0 of AZD1222 vaccination. These receptors came from an adult in good health. Both conserved end residues are part of each CDR3. Fields, in order: D gene, V gene, clone size, J gene, CDR3 protein, CDR3 DNA. A D gene is named only where the DNA matches it firmly. Expanded clones get a size class; other rows say once, few or many, or leave the size out.

TRBD2,TRBV6-5,NA,TRBJ2-7,CASPAAGEHEQYF,TGTGCCAGCCCGGCAGCGGGAGAACACGAGCAGTACTTC
TRBD1,TRBV6-5,NA,TRBJ2-2,CASSYSGTGGTGELFF,TGTGCCAGCAGTTACTCCGGGACAGGAGGGACCGGGGAGCTGTTTTTT
NA,TRBV7-9,once,TRBJ2-7,CASSLAGGDRVYEQYF,TGTGCCAGCAGCTTAGCCGGGGGGGACAGGGTCTACGAGCAGTACTTC
TRBD1,TRBV7-9,NA,TRBJ2-1,CASGRTGAYNEQFF,TGTGCCAGCGGGCGGACAGGGGCCTACAATGAGCAGTTCTTC
NA,TRBV7-2,NA,TRBJ2-7,CASSSGGADRIYEQYF,TGTGCCAGCAGCTCGGGGGGCGCGGACAGGATCTACGAGCAGTACTTC
TRBD1,TRBV30,NA,TRBJ1-2,CAWNYRGLNYGYTF,TGTGCCTGGAACTACAGGGGATTAAACTATGGCTACACCTTC
TRBD1,TRBV29-1,NA,TRBJ1-6,CSVGQGLDSPLHF,TGCAGCGTTGGACAGGGGCTAGATTCACCCCTCCACTTT
TRBD2,TRBV14,NA,TRBJ2-5,CASSQITGGAETQYF,TGTGCCAGCAGCCAAATAACGGGAGGGGCAGAGACCCAGTACTTC
NA,TRBV7-3,NA,TRBJ2-1,CASSSSLSRAPGSSYNEQFF,TGTGCCAGCAGCTCCAGTTTAAGTAGGGCTCCTGGGAGTAGCTACAATGAGCAGTTCTTC
TRBD2,TRBV18,NA,TRBJ2-7,CASSPSSGPYEQYF,TGTGCCAGCTCACCGTCTAGCGGACCCTACGAGCAGTACTTC
NA,TRBV21-1,NA,TRBJ1-2,CASITGCYGYTF,TGTGCCAGCATAACAGGGTGCTATGGCTACACCTTC
NA,TRBV28,once,TRBJ2-2,CASSSIMRRNTGELFF,TGTGCCAGCAGTTCTATCATGAGGAGGAACACCGGGGAGCTGTTTTTT
TRBD2,TRBV2,NA,TRBJ2-3,CASSDTSGRRGDTQYF,TGTGCCAGCAGTGATACTAGCGGGAGGAGAGGAGATACGCAGTATTTT
TRBD2,TRBV11-1,NA,TRBJ2-7,CARPPVGSGGLREQYF,TGTGCCAGGCCCCCCGTAGGGTCGGGGGGTCTCCGCGAGCAGTACTTC
NA,TRBV27,NA,TRBJ2-1,CASTWGQSSYNEQFF,TGTGCCAGCACCTGGGGACAAAGCTCCTACAATGAGCAGTTCTTC
TRBD1,TRBV7-8,NA,TRBJ2-5,CASSLMWGDRVETQYF,TGTGCCAGCAGCTTAATGTGGGGGGACAGGGTAGAGACCCAGTACTTC